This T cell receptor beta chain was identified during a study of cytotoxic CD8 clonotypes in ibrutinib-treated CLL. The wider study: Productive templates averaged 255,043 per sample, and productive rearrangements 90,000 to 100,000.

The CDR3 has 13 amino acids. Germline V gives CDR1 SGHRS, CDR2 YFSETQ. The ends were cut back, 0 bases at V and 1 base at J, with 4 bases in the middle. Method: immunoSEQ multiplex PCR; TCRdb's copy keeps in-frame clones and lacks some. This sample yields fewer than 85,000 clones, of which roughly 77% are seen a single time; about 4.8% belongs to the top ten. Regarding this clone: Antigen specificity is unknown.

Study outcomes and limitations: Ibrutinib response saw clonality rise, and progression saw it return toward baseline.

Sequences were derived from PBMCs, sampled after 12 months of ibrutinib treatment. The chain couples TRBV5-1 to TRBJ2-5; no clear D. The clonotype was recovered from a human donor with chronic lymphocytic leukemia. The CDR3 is CASSLGPQETQYF. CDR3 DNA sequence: TGCGCCAGCAGCTTGGGGCCCCAAGAGACCCAGTACTTC.